Below, one TCR beta chain is given with its context. Its target is unknown. These data originate in a study of T cell responses to AZD1222 COVID-19 vaccine. Study-level results: Dominant CD4 TCR responses targeted spike regions 160-218 and 743-854. Unmutated variant regions reportedly attract nearly half of all spike-specific TCRs. Most donors were white British, females outnumbered males, and clonal diversity was possibly underestimated. Baseline testing showed seropositivity in only a handful of AZD1222 recipients.

The table came from immunoSEQ multiplex PCR; TCRdb's copy has only in-frame clones and leaves some out. This table has approximately 160,000 clones, 90% to 95% appearing once. CDR1 is SNHLY and CDR2 is FYNNEI in the germline V gene. The CDR3 sequence is 13 residues long. Unmatched junction bases numbered 10, after V lost 9 bases and J lost 8 bases. The sample here was peripheral blood, taken on day 0 of AZD1222 vaccination. The sequence was obtained from an adult in good health. The V gene is TRBV2, the J gene TRBJ1-2; 9 bases are a match to TRBD1. CDR3 in amino acids: CARSPADRGGYTF. The CDR3, as DNA: TGTGCCAGATCGCCCGCGGACAGGGGCGGCTACACCTTC. The complete variable domain, with remaining parts taken from reference TRBV2 and TRBJ1-2, reads EPEVTQTPSHQVTQMGQEVILRCVPISNHLYFYWYRQILGQKVEFLVSFYNNEISEKSEIFDDQFSVERPDGSNFTLKIRSTKLEDSAMYFCARSPADRGGYTFGSGTRLTVV.